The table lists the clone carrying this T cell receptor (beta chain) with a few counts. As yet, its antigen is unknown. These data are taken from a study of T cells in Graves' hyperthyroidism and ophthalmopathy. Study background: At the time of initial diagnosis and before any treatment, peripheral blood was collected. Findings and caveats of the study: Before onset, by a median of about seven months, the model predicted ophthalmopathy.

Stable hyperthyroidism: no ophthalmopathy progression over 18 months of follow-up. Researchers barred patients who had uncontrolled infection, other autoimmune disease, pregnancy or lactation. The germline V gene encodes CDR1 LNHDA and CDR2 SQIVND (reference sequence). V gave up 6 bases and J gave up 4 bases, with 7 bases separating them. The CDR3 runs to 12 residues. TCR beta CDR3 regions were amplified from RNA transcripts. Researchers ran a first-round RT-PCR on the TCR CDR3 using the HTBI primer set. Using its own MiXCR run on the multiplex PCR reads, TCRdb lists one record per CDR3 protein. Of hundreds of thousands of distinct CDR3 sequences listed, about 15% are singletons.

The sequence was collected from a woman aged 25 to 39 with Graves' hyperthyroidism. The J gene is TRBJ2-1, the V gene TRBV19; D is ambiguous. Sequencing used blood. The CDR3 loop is CASRVGYNEQFF. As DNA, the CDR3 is TGTGCCAGTAGGGTGGGGTACAATGAGCAGTTCTTC.